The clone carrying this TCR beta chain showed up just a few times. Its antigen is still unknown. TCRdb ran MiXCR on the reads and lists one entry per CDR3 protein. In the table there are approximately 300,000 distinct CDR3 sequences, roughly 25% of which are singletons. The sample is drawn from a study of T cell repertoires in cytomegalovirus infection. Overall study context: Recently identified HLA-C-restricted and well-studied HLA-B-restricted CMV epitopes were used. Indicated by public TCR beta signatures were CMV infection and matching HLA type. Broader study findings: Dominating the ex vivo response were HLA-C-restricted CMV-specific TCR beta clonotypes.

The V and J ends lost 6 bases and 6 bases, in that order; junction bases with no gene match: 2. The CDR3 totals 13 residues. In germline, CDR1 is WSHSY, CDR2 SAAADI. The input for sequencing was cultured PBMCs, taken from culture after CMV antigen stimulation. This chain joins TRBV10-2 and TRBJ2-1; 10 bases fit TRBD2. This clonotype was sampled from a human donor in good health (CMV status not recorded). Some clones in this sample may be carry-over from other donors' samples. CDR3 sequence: CASRRTSGNEQFF. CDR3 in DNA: TGCGCCAGCAGAAGGACTAGCGGCAATGAGCAGTTCTTC.